A few counts support the clone carrying this TCR beta chain. Its specificity is not known. This entry comes from a study of blood T cells in healthy people across ages. Primed by a sample-barcoded 5' primer and a J-beta primer mix, a second PCR proceeded for about 6 to 12 cycles. Each cDNA molecule carried a tag from a template-switch adaptor that contained 12 random nucleotides. TCRdb processed the 5' RACE reads anew with MiXCR; each CDR3 protein has one entry. The table has more than 900,000 distinct CDR3 sequences, around 27% seen once. Study outcomes and limitations: Compared with aged donors, long-lived donors showed fewer expanded clones, suggesting selection.

CDR1 and CDR2 (germline): SGHAT, FQNNGV. There are 15 residues in the CDR3. Losses at the gene ends were 3 bases for V and 5 bases for J; bases not matched to a gene: 4. The data were also submitted as part of a second study, on T cells of mothers and their children.

The origin of this receptor is a girl aged 2-15 years in good health. The genes are TRBV11-2 and TRBJ2-1; 10 nucleotides align to TRBD2. Sequenced material: blood. The CDR3 reads CASSFTGTSDNEQFF. CDR3 DNA sequence: TGTGCCAGCAGCTTTACCGGGACTAGCGACAATGAGCAGTTCTTC.